This T cell receptor beta chain comes out of a study of T cells in Graves' hyperthyroidism and ophthalmopathy (dated by TCRdb to the late 2010s). Notes on the research overall: Peripheral blood samples were taken at initial diagnosis, before any treatment was given. TCR V-J signatures able to tell the groups apart were searched for in a discovery cohort of 90 to 100 patients, of whom more than 40 had Graves' ophthalmopathy and roughly 57 had stable Graves' hyperthyroidism. Prospective prediction of ophthalmopathy was tested in an independent validation cohort consisting of fewer than 20 hyperthyroidism patients and some 16 patients who later progressed to ophthalmopathy. The approximately 97 discovery patients were randomly divided into training and test sets at a 7:3 ratio. The study also compared thyroid tissue and blood T-cell repertoires from about six Graves' hyperthyroidism patients. Once sampling was done, hyperthyroidism patients were given methimazole at a starting dose of 30 mg daily, whereas ophthalmopathy patients were given high-dose intravenous methylprednisolone. The paper describes TCR Vbeta CDR3 sequencing of some 130 peripheral blood samples, made up of 43 ophthalmopathy patients, 70 to 80 hyperthyroidism patients and around 17 progressor patients. Broad study findings and their caveats: No statistical method was used to set the sample size in advance, and investigators knew the group allocation. A 13 V-J signature model separated ophthalmopathy from stable hyperthyroidism, with 87.88% sensitivity and about 81% specificity in cross-validation and 80%/75% in testing. During validation, the model predicted progression to ophthalmopathy a median of roughly 7.1 months ahead of onset, with approximately 70% sensitivity and 72.22% specificity. Most expanded thyroid clonotypes (frequency above 0.001) were also detected in blood, suggesting blood repertoires may reflect thyroid immune responses.

Stable Graves' hyperthyroidism was defined as the absence of progression to ophthalmopathy over 18 months of follow-up. Hyperthyroidism patients were aged 18 to 65 years and newly diagnosed, with disease duration of less than 2 months. The study excluded patients with uncontrolled infections, other autoimmune diseases, pregnancy or lactation. Diagnoses were established on the basis of clinical symptoms, serum thyroxine and TRAb, thyroid ultrasound, and orbital computed tomography. PBMCs were isolated from 10 ml of fresh peripheral blood by Ficoll-Paque density gradient centrifugation. Total RNA was extracted using Trizol reagent, and RNA quality was assessed on an Agilent 2100 Bioanalyzer. Amplification of TCR beta CDR3 regions was carried out from RNA transcripts. The TCR CDR3 was subjected to a first round of RT-PCR using the HTBI primer set and the Qiagen OneStep RT-PCR kit. A second multiplex PCR round built the libraries, followed by size selection and purification. The libraries were sequenced on an Illumina HiSeq2000 using paired-end 100 bp reads. For the original study's pipeline: SOAPnuke was used to process the raw data, removing reads that contained adapters or uncalled bases, had a mean Phred below 15, or lacked an exact match to the constant primer or identifier. COPE v1.2.5 was used to merge high-quality paired reads, and clonotypes were defined as unique nucleotide sequences. MiTCR v1.1 was used to align clonotypes to the IMGT TRBV, TRBD and TRBJ reference segments. Analysis was restricted to V-J combinations with a frequency above 0.0001, which covered roughly 99% of repertoires. The TCS score was defined as the ratio of F50 (clonal expansion) to E x V (chaos), calculated using BLOSUM62-based TCRdist between CDR3 peptides within each V-J. Welch's t-statistics and random forest reduced approximately 520 V-J features to 13, which were used in a naive Bayes classifier (R e1071). TCRdb trimmed public reads at Q25 via fastp, called clones via MiXCR and kept in-frame beta chains. Entries that share a CDR3 protein sequence are merged under the most common genes and DNA. TCRdb, not the original authors, processed these V and J calls. In this sample the table shows roughly 93,000 distinct CDR3 sequences, 51% of which occur a single time. The ten largest clones capture 27% of the sample.

About this clonotype: Its recognized antigen is unknown. A read error may produce the germline difference seen at one junction end.

Including the terminal cysteine and phenylalanine, the CDR3 comprises 13 residues. Only the CDR3 DNA stays, 39 bases, in frame from base 1. CDR1 is given as LNHNV and CDR2 as YYDKDF, both from the germline V gene (reference sequence). The chain is encoded by TRBV15 joined to TRBJ2-7, with the D gene call left open. Sequences were obtained from blood. The source is a woman aged 35 to 49 with Graves' hyperthyroidism. The CDR3 region has the sequence CATSRDSSYERYF. The base sequence is TGTGCCACCAGCAGAGACTCGAGCTACGAGCGGTACTTC.